This T cell receptor beta chain was found in a study of PD-L1 blockade in urothelial cancer. The wider study: Counts from blood samples showed a median of roughly 150,000 T cells. Points from the study as a whole: More expansion of tumor-associated blood clones, seen at 3 weeks, marked durable-benefit patients.

The time point: pretreatment peripheral blood. The cohort comprised individuals with locally advanced or metastatic urothelial carcinoma. Every PCR got spiked synthetic TCR analog templates. Assay: immunoSEQ multiplex PCR; the TCRdb copy retains only in-frame clones and omits some. Among about 85,000 clones listed, roughly 84% were seen once. The CDR3 is 13 amino acids. The V and J ends lost 6 bases and 3 bases, in that order; junction bases with no gene match: 2. Germline V CDR1 and CDR2: MNHEY, SMNVEV (reference sequence). Points on this clone: Its antigen is undetermined.

The chain recombines TRBV27 with TRBJ1-5; 7 bases align to TRBD1. Material: PBMCs, obtained around atezolizumab (anti-PD-L1) treatment. This receptor was identified in a man between 60 and 75 years old with urothelial cancer. The CDR3 region has the DNA TGTGCCAGCAGAACAGGGGACAATCAGCCCCAGCATTTT. Protein: CASRTGDNQPQHF.